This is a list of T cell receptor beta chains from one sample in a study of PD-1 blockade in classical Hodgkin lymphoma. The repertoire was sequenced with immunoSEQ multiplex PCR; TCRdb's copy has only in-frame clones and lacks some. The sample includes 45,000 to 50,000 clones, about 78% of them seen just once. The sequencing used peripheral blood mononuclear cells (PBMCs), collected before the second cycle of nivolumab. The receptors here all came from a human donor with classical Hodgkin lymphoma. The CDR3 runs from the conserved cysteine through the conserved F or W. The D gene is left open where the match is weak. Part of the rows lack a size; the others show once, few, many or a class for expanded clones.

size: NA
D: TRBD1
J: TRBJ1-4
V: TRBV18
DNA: TGTGCCAGCTCCCCTGACAGGGTAGATGAAAAACTGTTTTTT
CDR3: CASSPDRVDEKLFF

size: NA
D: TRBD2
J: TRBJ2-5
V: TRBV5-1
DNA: TGCGCCAGCAGCTTTACCGGGACTAGCCAAGAGACCCAGTACTTC
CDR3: CASSFTGTSQETQYF

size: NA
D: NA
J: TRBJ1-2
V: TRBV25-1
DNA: TGTGCCAGCAGGGGGGTGGGAATTTCTAGTGGCTACACCTTC
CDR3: CASRGVGISSGYTF

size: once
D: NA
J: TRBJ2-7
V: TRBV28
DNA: TGTGCCAGCACCTTATCGGGAGAGGGCCCCTACGAGCAGTACTTC
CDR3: CASTLSGEGPYEQYF

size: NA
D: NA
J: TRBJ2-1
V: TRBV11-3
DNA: TGTGCCAGCAGCTTAGATCTTGGGGGATACAATGAGCAGTTCTTC
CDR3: CASSLDLGGYNEQFF

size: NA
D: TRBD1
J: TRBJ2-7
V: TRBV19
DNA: TGTGCCAGTAGCCTGGGGGACAGCTCCTACGAGCAGTACTTC
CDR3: CASSLGDSSYEQYF

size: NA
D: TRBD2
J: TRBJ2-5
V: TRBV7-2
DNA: TGTGCCAGCAGCTTGAGACTAGCGCGGGGGAGGAGAGAGACCCAGTACTTC
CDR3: CASSLRLARGRRETQYF

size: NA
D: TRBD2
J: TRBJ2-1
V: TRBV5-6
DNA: TGTGCCAGCAGCTTGATGGGGGAGGGAGGGACGAATGAGCAGTTCTTC
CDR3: CASSLMGEGGTNEQFF

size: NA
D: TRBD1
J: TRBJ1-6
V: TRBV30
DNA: TGTGCCTGGAGTCCGCACAGGGGGTCCTATAATTCACCCCTCCACTTT
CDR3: CAWSPHRGSYNSPLHF

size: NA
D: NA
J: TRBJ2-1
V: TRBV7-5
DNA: TGTGCCAGAAGCATAGGGACAGGGGGCCTCGCCTACAATGAGCAGTTCTTC
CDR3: CARSIGTGGLAYNEQFF

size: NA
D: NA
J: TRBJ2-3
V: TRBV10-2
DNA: TGCGCCAGCAGTGAAGACGTCAGCACGCAGTATTTT
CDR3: CASSEDVSTQYF

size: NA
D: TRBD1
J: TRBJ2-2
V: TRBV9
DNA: TGTGCCAGCAGCGTAGCGGGACAGTTCACCGGGGAGCTGTTTTTT
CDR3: CASSVAGQFTGELFF

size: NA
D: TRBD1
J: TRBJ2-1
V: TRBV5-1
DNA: TGCGCCAGCAGCTTGGAGGTAGGGGGCCGGGGCAATGAGCAGTTCTTC
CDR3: CASSLEVGGRGNEQFF

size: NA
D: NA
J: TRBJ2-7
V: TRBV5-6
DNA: TGTGCCAGCAGCGCAAAGAAGGCCTCCTACGAGCAGTACTTC
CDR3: CASSAKKASYEQYF

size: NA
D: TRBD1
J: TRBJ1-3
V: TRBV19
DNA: TGTGCCAGTAGGCCGGACAGGGACTCTGGAAACACCATATATTTT
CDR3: CASRPDRDSGNTIYF

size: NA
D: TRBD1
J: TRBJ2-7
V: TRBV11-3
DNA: TGTGCCAGCAGCTTAGGCGAAACAGGGGTAGGCTACGAGCAGTACTTC
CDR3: CASSLGETGVGYEQYF

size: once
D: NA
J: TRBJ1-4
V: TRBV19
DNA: TGTGCCAGTACGGAGTTTGCAACTAATGAAAAACTGTTTTTT
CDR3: CASTEFATNEKLFF

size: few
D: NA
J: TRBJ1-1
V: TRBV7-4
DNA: TGTGCCAGCAGCTTAGTATTAGGGGGAGCTTTCTTT
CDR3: CASSLVLGGAFF

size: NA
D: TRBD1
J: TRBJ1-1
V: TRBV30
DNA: TGTGCCTGGACCCCGGGACAGGGTATTACTGAAGCTTTCTTT
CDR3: CAWTPGQGITEAFF

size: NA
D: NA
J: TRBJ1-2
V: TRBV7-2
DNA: TGTGCCAGCAGCTTACAAGAGCTTTATGGCTACACCTTC
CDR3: CASSLQELYGYTF

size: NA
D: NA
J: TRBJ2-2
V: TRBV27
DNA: TGTGCCAGCAGTTCCTCATTAGCGAACACCGGGGAGCTGTTTTTT
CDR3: CASSSSLANTGELFF

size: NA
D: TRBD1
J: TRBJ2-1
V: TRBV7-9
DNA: TGTGCCAGCAGCTCCGGGACAGCGAACAATGAGCAGTTCTTC
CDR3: CASSSGTANNEQFF

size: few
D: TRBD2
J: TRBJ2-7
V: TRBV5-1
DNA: TGCGCCAGCAGCCGCGACGGGGGGGTGGACGAGCAGTACTTC
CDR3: CASSRDGGVDEQYF

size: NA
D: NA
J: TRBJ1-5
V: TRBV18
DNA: TGTGCCAGCTCTACTGAACCGGGGGGTCAGCCCCAGCATTTT
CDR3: CASSTEPGGQPQHF

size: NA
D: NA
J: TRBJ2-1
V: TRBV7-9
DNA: TGTGCCAGCAGCCCGACCGGGGGCAACAATGAGCAGTTCTTC
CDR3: CASSPTGGNNEQFF

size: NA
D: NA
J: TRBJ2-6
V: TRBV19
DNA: TGTGCCAGTGGATTGGGGGTCAACTCTGGGGCCAACGTCCTGACTTTC
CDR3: CASGLGVNSGANVLTF

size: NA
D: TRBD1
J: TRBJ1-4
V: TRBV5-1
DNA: TGCGCCAGCAGCTTGGAACAGGGGGCGCTTGGGAAACTGTTTTTT
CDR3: CASSLEQGALGKLFF

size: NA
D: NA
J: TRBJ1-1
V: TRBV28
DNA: TGTGCCAGCAGGTCGGCACTTAACACTGAAGCTTTCTTT
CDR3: CASRSALNTEAFF

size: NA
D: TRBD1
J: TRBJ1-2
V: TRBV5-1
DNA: TGCGCCAGCAGCGTCGGGACAGGGCCAGTTAACTATGGCTACACCTTC
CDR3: CASSVGTGPVNYGYTF

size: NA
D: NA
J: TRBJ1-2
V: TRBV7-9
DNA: TGTGCCAGCAGCCAAGGAAACTTCTATGGCTACACCTTC
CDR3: CASSQGNFYGYTF

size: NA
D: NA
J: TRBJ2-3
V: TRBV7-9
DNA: TGTGCCAGCAGCCGACAGTCAGATACGCAGTATTTT
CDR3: CASSRQSDTQYF

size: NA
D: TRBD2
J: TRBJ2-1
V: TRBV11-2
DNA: TGTGCCAGCAGCCCCCTAGCGGGGAACTCCTACAATGAGCAGTTCTTC
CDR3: CASSPLAGNSYNEQFF

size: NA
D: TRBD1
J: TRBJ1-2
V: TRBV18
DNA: TGTGCCAGCTCACTCGAAACGCCTACCCCAGGGGGCCTCAACTATGGCTACACCTTC
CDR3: CASSLETPTPGGLNYGYTF

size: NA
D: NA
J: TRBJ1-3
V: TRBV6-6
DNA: TGTGCCAGCAGTGTGGACAGAAACACCATATATTTT
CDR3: CASSVDRNTIYF

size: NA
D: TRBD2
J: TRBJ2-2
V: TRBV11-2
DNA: TGTGCCAGCAGTTACGACGGGAGGCGCTGGTCCACCGGGGAGCTGTTTTTT
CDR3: CASSYDGRRWSTGELFF

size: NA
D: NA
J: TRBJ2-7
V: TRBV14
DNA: TGTGCCAGCAGCGGACGGGCGGGCTCCTACGAGCAGTACTTC
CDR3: CASSGRAGSYEQYF

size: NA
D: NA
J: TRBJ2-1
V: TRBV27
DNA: TGTGCCAGCAGCTCCCTCCAGGGGGTGGGAGGCTACAATGAGCAGTTCTTC
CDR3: CASSSLQGVGGYNEQFF

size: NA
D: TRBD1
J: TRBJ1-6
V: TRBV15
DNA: TGTGCCACCAGCAGCACCGGGACAGTTAATTCACCCCTCCACTTT
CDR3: CATSSTGTVNSPLHF

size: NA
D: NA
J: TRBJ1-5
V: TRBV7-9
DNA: TGTGCCAGCAGCTTACCCCACTTGCCCCAGCATTTT
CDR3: CASSLPHLPQHF

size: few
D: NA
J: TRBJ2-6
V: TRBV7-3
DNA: TGTGCCAGCAGTTCTGGGGCCAACGTCCTGACTTTC
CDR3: CASSSGANVLTF

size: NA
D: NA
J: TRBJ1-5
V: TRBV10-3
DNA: TGTGCCATCAGTGAGGAGATTTCGCCGAACAATCAGCCCCAGCATTTT
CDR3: CAISEEISPNNQPQHF

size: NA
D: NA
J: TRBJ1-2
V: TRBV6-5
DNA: TGTGCCAGCAGTTATGTGAGACGAAAGTATGGCTACACCTTC
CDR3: CASSYVRRKYGYTF

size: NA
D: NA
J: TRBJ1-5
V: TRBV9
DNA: TGTGCCAGCAGCCGGGGTGGGCCGAATCAGCCCCAGCATTTT
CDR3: CASSRGGPNQPQHF

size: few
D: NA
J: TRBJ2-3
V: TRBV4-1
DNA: TGCGCCAGCAGCCAATCAGGGGTTGATACGCAGTATTTT
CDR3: CASSQSGVDTQYF

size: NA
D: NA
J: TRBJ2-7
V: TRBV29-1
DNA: TGCAGCGTTGAAGATCCGACAGAACTACACTACGAGCAGTACTTC
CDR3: CSVEDPTELHYEQYF

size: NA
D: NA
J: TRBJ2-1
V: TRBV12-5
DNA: TGTGCTAGTGCAGTAGCCTACAATGAGCAGTTCTTC
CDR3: CASAVAYNEQFF

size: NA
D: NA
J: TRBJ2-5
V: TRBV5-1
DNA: TGCGCCAGCAGCTTGGACACAGGGAGGGGAGAGACCCAGTACTTC
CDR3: CASSLDTGRGETQYF

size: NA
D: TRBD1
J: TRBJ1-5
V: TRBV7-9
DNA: TGTGCCAGCAGCAGATCCTCCGGACAGGGGAGGGAGCCCCAGCATTTT
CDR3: CASSRSSGQGREPQHF